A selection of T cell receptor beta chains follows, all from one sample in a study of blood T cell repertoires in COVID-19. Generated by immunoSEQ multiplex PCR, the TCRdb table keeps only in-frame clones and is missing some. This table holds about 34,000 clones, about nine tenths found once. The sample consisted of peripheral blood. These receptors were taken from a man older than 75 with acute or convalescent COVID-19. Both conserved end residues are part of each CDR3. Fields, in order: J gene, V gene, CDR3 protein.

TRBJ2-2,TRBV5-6,CASSFAGNTGELFF
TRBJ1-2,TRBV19,CASRGTGAANYGYTF
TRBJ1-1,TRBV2,CASNARGNTEAFF
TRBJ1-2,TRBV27,CASSSVSGRDYGYTF
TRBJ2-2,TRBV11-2,CASSLGVRGNTGELFF
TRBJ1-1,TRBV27,CASKGQGPVDTEAFF
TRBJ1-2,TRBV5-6,CASGGNNYGYTF
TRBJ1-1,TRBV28,CASREVPNTEAFF
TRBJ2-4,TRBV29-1,CSVYRQGRDIQYF
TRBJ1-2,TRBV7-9,CASSLGTGGLPNYGYTF
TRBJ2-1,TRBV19,CASRKTGGLYNEQFF